These 8 T cell receptor beta chains originate from one sample sequenced in a study of blood T cells in healthy people across ages. Then a second PCR, running about 6 to 12 cycles, was carried out with a sample-barcoded 5' primer and a J-beta primer mix. TCRdb re-called the 5' RACE reads through MiXCR, storing one row per CDR3 protein. The sample consists of about 620,000 distinct CDR3 sequences, about 50% of them appearing once. The sample taken for sequencing was blood. The receptors derive from a woman of 80 years or more in good health.

Of note for this clonotype: A much larger clone is a single base away; this may be a read error. The conserved closing phenylalanine or tryptophan is absent in this CDR3, likely reflecting a read error. The chain links TRBV12-3 or TRBV12-4 to TRBJ2-1; 9 bases line up with TRBD2. This CDR3 is built from 16 residues. V lost 7 bases and J lost 5; bases outside the gene matches: 12. The DNA of the CDR3 is TGTGCCAGCAATAACTTCAGGGGACTAGCCGACAATGAGCAGTTCCTC. It translates to CASNNFRGLADNEQFL.

V gene TRBV28 combines with J gene TRBJ2-1; 16 nucleotides line up with TRBD2. Unmatched junction bases numbered 3, after V lost 8 bases and J lost 8 bases. The CDR3 has 14 amino acids. CDR1 is MDHEN and CDR2 is SYDVKM in the germline V gene. CDR3 nucleotides: TGTGCCAGCGATGGGACTAGCGGGAGGGATGAGCAGTTCTTC. Its protein product is CASDGTSGRDEQFF.

V and J are TRBV4-1 and TRBJ2-4, with D perhaps being TRBD1 or TRBD2 (5 bases each). V dropped 0 bases and J dropped 5 bases, with 11 bases sitting between them. CDR3 length: 15 residues. Germline CDR1 and CDR2: MGHRA and YSYEKL. The CDR3 reads CASSQDSGSQNIQYF. The CDR3, as DNA: TGCGCCAGCAGCCAAGATTCAGGGAGCCAAAACATTCAGTACTTC.

The rearrangement joins TRBV2 to TRBJ1-1; D perhaps matches TRBD1 (6 bases). With 1 base removed from V and 1 base from J, the gap between germline ends came to 16 bases. The V gene's germline CDR1 is SNHLY and CDR2 FYNNEI. The CDR3 loop spans 17 amino acids. The CDR3 is CASSEGVGDIWNTEAFF. The CDR3, as DNA: TGTGCCAGCAGTGAAGGGGTAGGGGACATCTGGAACACTGAAGCTTTCTTT.

CDR3 in DNA: TGCAGTGCTAGAGACACTTACCATGGCTACACCTTC. Its protein product is CSARDTYHGYTF. This sequence joins TRBV20-1 and TRBJ1-2; D uncertain. The V end was cut by 0 bases, the J end by 6 bases, with 8 bases between. From germline, CDR1 is DFQATT and CDR2 SNEGSKA (reference sequence). The CDR3 is 12 residues long.

This clonotype came up many times. V is TRBV6-6 and J is TRBJ2-7; 7 bases are a match to TRBD1. The V and J ends lost 2 bases and 3 bases, in that order; junction bases with no gene match: 10. Germline lookup yields CDR1 MNHNY and CDR2 SVGAGI (reference sequence). The CDR3 is 16 residues long. CDR3 sequence (DNA): TGTGCCAGCAGTTACGGTAGGACAGGACGGCACTACGAGCAGTACTTC. It is translated as CASSYGRTGRHYEQYF.

The V call is TRBV6-5, the J call TRBJ1-2, with TRBD1 as a possible D gene (5 bases). The CDR3 length is 14 residues. In germline, CDR1 is MNHEY, CDR2 SVGAGI. V shed 8 bases and J shed 0 bases, with 13 bases lying between them. The CDR3 here is CASRPQGTNYGYTF. The CDR3 DNA reads TGTGCCAGCCGTCCCCAGGGAACTAACTATGGCTACACCTTC.

A word on this clonotype: At one of its ends the junction is not consistent with the germline gene, which may arise from a read error. The chain uses TRBV14 and TRBJ2-1; 12 bases are shared with TRBD2. Gene TRBJ2-7 matches the end of the DNA better, so the J call may be wrong. The CDR3 loop spans 16 amino acids. CDR1 and CDR2 (germline): SGHDN, FVKESK. CDR3 amino acids: CVSSQDQTSGRNEQYF. CDR3 nucleotide sequence: TGTGTCAGCAGCCAAGATCAGACTAGCGGGAGAAATGAGCAGTACTTC.